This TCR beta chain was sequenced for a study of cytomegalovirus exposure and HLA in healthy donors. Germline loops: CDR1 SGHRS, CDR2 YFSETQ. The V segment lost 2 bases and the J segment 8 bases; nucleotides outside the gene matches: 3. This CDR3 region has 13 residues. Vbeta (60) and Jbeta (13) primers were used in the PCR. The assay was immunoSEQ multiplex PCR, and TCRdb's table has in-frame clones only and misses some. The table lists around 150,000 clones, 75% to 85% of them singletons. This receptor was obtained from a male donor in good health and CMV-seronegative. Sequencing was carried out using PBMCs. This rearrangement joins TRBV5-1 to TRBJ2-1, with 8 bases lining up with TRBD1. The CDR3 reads CASSFTGGHEQFF. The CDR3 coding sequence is TGCGCCAGCAGCTTTACAGGGGGGCATGAGCAGTTCTTC.